This paragraph covers one T cell receptor beta chain sequence. The germline gene is not matched at one end of the junction; a read error may be the cause. Germline loops: CDR1 SGHTA, CDR2 FQGNSA. The CDR3 runs 12 residues. This specimen belongs to a study of kidney transplant recipient with SARS-CoV-2 infection. TCRdb redid the calling of the reads with MiXCR, one entry per CDR3 protein. The sample shows 200,000 to 300,000 distinct CDR3 sequences, about 28% of them seen only once. This chain connects TRBV7-2 to TRBJ1-3, with D hard to call. The TCR originated in a young adult male patient who had COVID-19 and was a kidney transplant recipient. Some T cells may have come from the graft donor. This specimen was a blood sample, taken at baseline and on roughly day 110 from a kidney transplant recipient. CDR3 in amino acids: CASSLSGSTIYF. CDR3 nucleotides: TGTGCCAGCAGCTTATCCGGAAGCACCATATATTTT.